This T cell receptor beta chain was documented in a study of CD8 T cells in Susac syndrome. Study conclusions and caveats: As the study acknowledged, the number of individuals who were part of its TCR sequencing and HLA analysis was relatively small.

The authors reverse transcribed about 0.5 to 1 ug RNA with random hexamers. The CDR3 of TCR beta was amplified by immunoSEQ multiplex PCR across 54 Vbeta and 13 Jbeta. One entry per CDR3 protein, called by TCRdb with MiXCR from the immunoSEQ multiplex PCR reads. The table shows some 120,000 distinct CDR3 sequences, with 90% to 95% occurring only once. TEMRA cells were FACS-enriched and CD8+ and CD4+ T cells negatively isolated. There are 13 residues in the CDR3. Germline CDR1 is SGHTA and CDR2 is FQGNSA. Trimming cost V 2 bases and J 2 bases, with 6 bases left between them. As to this clonotype: The antigen is undetermined.

The sequenced sample consisted of CD4+ T cells from PBMCs. This TCR came from a human donor in good health. This chain uses TRBV7-2 with TRBJ2-5; D is unresolved. The CDR3 coding sequence is TGTGCCAGCAGCTTATCTGTACAAGAGACCCAGTACTTC. Amino acids: CASSLSVQETQYF.